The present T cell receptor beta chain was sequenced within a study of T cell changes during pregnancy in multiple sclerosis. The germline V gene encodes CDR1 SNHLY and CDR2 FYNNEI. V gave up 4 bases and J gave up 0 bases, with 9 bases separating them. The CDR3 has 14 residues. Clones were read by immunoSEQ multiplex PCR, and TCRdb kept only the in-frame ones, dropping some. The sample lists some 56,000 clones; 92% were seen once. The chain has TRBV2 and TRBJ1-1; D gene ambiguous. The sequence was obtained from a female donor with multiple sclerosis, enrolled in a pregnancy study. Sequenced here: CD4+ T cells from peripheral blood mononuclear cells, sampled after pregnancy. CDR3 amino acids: CASSARSLNTEAFF. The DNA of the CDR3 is TGTGCCAGCAGTGCCAGGTCCTTGAACACTGAAGCTTTCTTT.